Following are 20 T cell receptor beta chains from one sample sequenced in a study of Graves' ophthalmopathy and Graves' hyperthyroidism. RNA transcripts were the template, and TCR beta CDR3 regions were amplified from them. An initial RT-PCR round employing HTBI primers preceded a second-round multiplex PCR. TCRdb reprocessed the multiplex PCR reads with MiXCR, giving one entry per CDR3 protein. Of some 390,000 distinct CDR3 sequences listed, approximately 20% are singletons. The sequencing input was peripheral blood. These receptors originate from a woman younger than 35 with Graves' ophthalmopathy.

This clonotype was counted ten times or more. The chain has TRBV7-2 and TRBJ2-2; D gene uncertain. This CDR3 has 11 residues. Germline V gives CDR1 SGHTA, CDR2 FQGNSA. V was pared by 9 bases and J by 6 bases, with 8 bases between. In DNA form, the CDR3 reads TGTGCCAGTAGAGTTTCCGGGGAGCTGTTTTTT. Its protein product is CASRVSGELFF.

This chain links TRBV6-2 or TRBV6-3 with TRBJ1-2; D gene unclear. CDR3 length equals 12 residues. V was pared by 6 bases and J by 1 base, with 6 bases between. CDR1 is MNHEY, CDR2 SVGEGT, per germline. The CDR3 is CASSPSNYGYTF. The CDR3 nucleotides are TGTGCCAGCAGCCCGAGTAACTATGGCTACACCTTC.

This clonotype was found many times. The rearrangement uses TRBV12-3 or TRBV12-4 and TRBJ1-2, with TRBD1 matching over 7 bases. The CDR3 loop spans 16 amino acids. Trimming took 1 base from V and 3 from J; bases not matched to a gene: 8. The CDR3 is CASSLGRDRADYGYTF. The CDR3 nucleotides are TGTGCCAGCAGTTTAGGAAGAGACAGGGCGGACTATGGCTACACCTTC.

The sample holds many counts of this clonotype. V usage is TRBV29-1 and J usage is TRBJ2-5, with D possibly being TRBD2 (7 bases). V lost 4 bases to trimming and J lost 0 bases, with 12 bases between them. This CDR3 comprises 14 residues. Germline V gene lookup returns CDR1 SQVTM and CDR2 ANQGSEA. CDR3 residues: CSVVGGRYQETQYF. Written as DNA, the CDR3 is TGCAGCGTTGTCGGGGGGCGGTACCAAGAGACCCAGTACTTC.

This clonotype was seen repeatedly, ten times or more. The J gene is TRBJ2-7, the V gene TRBV10-1; 14 bases are a match to TRBD2. The CDR3 has 15 amino acids. V was clipped by 5 bases and J by 5 bases; unmatched bases: 5. The germline V gene has CDR1 WNHNN and CDR2 SYGVQD (reference sequence). The CDR3 DNA sequence: TGCGCCAGCAGTTCCACGGGACTAGCGGGAGACGAGCAGTACTTC. It specifies CASSSTGLAGDEQYF.

This clonotype was detected many times. Germline and junction disagree at one end, which may indicate a read error. The V gene is TRBV7-9, the J gene TRBJ2-7, with D perhaps TRBD2 (7 bases). The CDR3 totals 15 residues. Germline V gives CDR1 SEHNR, CDR2 FQNEAQ (reference sequence). This CDR3 reads CVSSLGGERAYEQYF. The CDR3 nucleotides are TGTGTCAGCAGCTTAGGGGGGGAGCGAGCCTACGAGCAGTACTTC.

This chain connects TRBV28 to TRBJ2-5, with 7 bases fitting TRBD1. This CDR3 spans 15 amino acids. Germline CDR1 is MDHEN and CDR2 is SYDVKM. Trimming removed 5 bases from V and 5 bases from J; junction bases left unmatched: 11. CDR3 nucleotides: TGTGCCAGCAGTCAACGACAGGGTGGGGAGGAGACCCAGTACTTC. Translation gives CASSQRQGGEETQYF.

The chain carries TRBV7-2 and TRBJ2-7; 11 bases are a match to TRBD1. Germline-derived CDR1 and CDR2 are SGHTA and FQGNSA. The V segment lost 4 bases and the J segment 2 bases; nucleotides outside the gene matches: 4. The CDR3 is made up of 15 amino acids. The CDR3 here is CASSSRTGGAYEQYF. In DNA, the CDR3 is TGTGCCAGCAGCTCACGGACAGGGGGCGCCTACGAGCAGTACTTC.

The chain links TRBV6-5 to TRBJ2-7; D may be TRBD2 (5 bases). The CDR3 is 15 residues long. The V end lost 2 bases, the J end lost 3 bases, and 14 bases lay between the germline ends. Per the germline V gene, CDR1 is MNHEY and CDR2 is SVGAGI. In nucleotides, the CDR3 is TGTGCCAGCAGTTACGCGCAGCGGAGCGGCTACGAGCAGTACTTC. Its protein is CASSYAQRSGYEQYF.

A note on this clonotype: A read error may account for a junction end that differs from germline. The chain couples TRBV11-1 to TRBJ1-5, with D perhaps matching TRBD1 (5 bases). Germline CDR1 reads SGHAT; CDR2 reads FQDESV (reference sequence). The CDR3 spans 17 residues. The CDR3 is CASSFGGLGEINRPQHF. CDR3 nucleotide sequence: TGTGCCAGCAGCTTCGGGGGATTGGGGGAAATCAATCGGCCCCAGCATTTT.

This clonotype was detected many times. The chain uses TRBV20-1 and TRBJ2-5, with 9 bases aligning to TRBD2. The germline gives CDR1 DFQATT, CDR2 SNEGSKA (reference sequence). Losses at the gene ends were 1 base for V and 4 bases for J; bases not matched to a gene: 4. There are 14 residues in the CDR3. CDR3 nucleotide sequence: TGCAGTGCTAGAGTGGATAGCGGGAGAGAGACCCAGTACTTC. Its translation: CSARVDSGRETQYF.

Many counts were recorded for this clonotype. This chain joins TRBV6-1 and TRBJ2-4; D possibly corresponds to TRBD2 (6 bases). The CDR3 has 14 amino acids. The germline V and J ends were trimmed by 10 bases and 0 bases, with 13 bases remaining between them. Per germline, CDR1 MNHNS and CDR2 SASEGT. CDR3 sequence: CATSGGIAKNIQYF. The CDR3, as DNA: TGTGCCACATCTGGGGGGATAGCCAAAAACATTCAGTACTTC.

This clonotype appeared many times. This sequence joins TRBV28 and TRBJ1-1; D is ambiguous. The germline CDR1 and CDR2 sequences are MDHEN and SYDVKM. The CDR3 sequence is 13 residues long. The ends were cut back, 2 bases at V and 8 bases at J, with 12 bases in the middle. The CDR3 loop reads CASSLRAGMEAFF. The CDR3 bases are TGTGCCAGCAGTTTACGAGCCGGGATGGAAGCTTTCTTT.

This clonotype has ten or more counts. The CDR3 loop is CASSLGLALDEQYF. CDR3 in DNA: TGTGCCAGCAGTCTGGGACTAGCCTTGGACGAGCAGTACTTC. The chain joins TRBV12-3 or TRBV12-4 to TRBJ2-7, with 9 bases matching TRBD2. The CDR3 runs to 14 residues. The J segment lost 5 bases and the V segment lost 5 bases, leaving 7 bases of the junction unmatched.

At least ten counts were recorded for this clonotype. V usage is TRBV5-1 and J usage is TRBJ1-1; D may be TRBD1 (5 bases). The length of the CDR3 is 17 residues. CDR1 and CDR2 from the germline V gene are SGHRS and YFSETQ. V was pared by 4 bases and J by 0 bases, with 19 bases between. This chain's CDR3 is CASSPTERGTMNTEAFF. The CDR3 coding sequence is TGCGCCAGCAGCCCTACAGAGAGGGGTACCATGAACACTGAAGCTTTCTTT.

This clonotype was counted ten times or more. The chain links TRBV28 to TRBJ1-1; TRBD1 agrees at 7 bases. Trimming at V came to 6 bases and at J to 3 bases, leaving 13 bases not matched to a gene. The CDR3 length is 16 residues. CDR1 and CDR2 (germline): MDHEN, SYDVKM. The CDR3 DNA sequence: TGTGCCAGCAGCCATGTCATGGGACAGTCCTACACTGAAGCTTTCTTT. It encodes CASSHVMGQSYTEAFF. Full variable domain (missing parts from reference TRBV28 and TRBJ1-1): DVKVTQSSRYLVKRTGEKVFLECVQDMDHENMFWYRQDPGLGLRLIYFSYDVKMKEKGDIPEGYSVSREKKERFSLILESASTNQTSMYLCASSHVMGQSYTEAFFGQGTRLTVV.

This clonotype was recorded many times. The genes are TRBV19 and TRBJ2-5; TRBD1 is a possible D gene (6 bases). The V and J ends lost 4 bases and 5 bases respectively, with 14 bases between them. The CDR3 extends over 14 amino acids. Germline V gives CDR1 LNHDA, CDR2 SQIVND (reference sequence). This chain's CDR3 is CASSTQGPRETQYF. Here the CDR3 DNA reads TGTGCCAGTAGTACACAGGGCCCTCGGGAGACCCAGTACTTC. Full variable domain (rest looked up from reference TRBV19 and TRBJ2-5): DGGITQSPKYLFRKEGQNVTLSCEQNLNHDAMYWYRQDPGQGLRLIYYSQIVNDFQKGDIAEGYSVSREKKESFPLTVTSAQKNPTAFYLCASSTQGPRETQYFGPGTRLLVL.

This clonotype was counted many times. The rearrangement joins TRBV7-6 to TRBJ2-7; D is possibly TRBD1 (5 bases). Germline CDR1 reads SGHVS; CDR2 reads FNYEAQ. V shed 5 bases and J shed 2 bases, with 16 bases lying between them. There are 15 residues in the CDR3. CDR3 sequence reads: CASSPLHGQPYEQYF. The CDR3 region has the DNA TGTGCCAGCAGCCCCCTCCACGGACAACCCTACGAGCAGTACTTC. Full variable domain (remainder filled in from reference TRBV7-6 and TRBJ2-7): GAGVSQSPRYKVTKRGQDVALRCDPISGHVSLYWYRQALGQGPEFLTYFNYEAQQDKSGLPNDRFSAERPEGSISTLTIQRTEQRDSAMYRCASSPLHGQPYEQYFGPGTRLTVT.

At least ten counts were recorded for this clonotype. The rearrangement links TRBV12-3 or TRBV12-4 to TRBJ1-1; D not resolved. The V end lost 3 bases, the J end lost 3 bases, and 8 bases lay between the germline ends. The CDR3 extends over 13 amino acids. The CDR3 bases are TGTGCCAGCAGTTTCGCAGGACACACTGAAGCTTTCTTT. Its translation: CASSFAGHTEAFF.

This clonotype was detected many times. Here the CDR3 DNA reads TGTGCCAGCAGCCCGGGACAGGGAGTAAATCGGGGCTACACCTTC. It codes for CASSPGQGVNRGYTF. The chain links TRBV2 to TRBJ1-2, with 9 nucleotides matching TRBD1. Germline assignment: CDR1 SNHLY and CDR2 FYNNEI. The CDR3 covers 15 residues. J was trimmed by 8 bases and V by 6 bases; bases with no gene match: 13.